What follows describes a single T cell receptor beta chain. Between the trimmed V and J ends, which lost 5 bases and 4 bases, there was a span of 6 bases. From germline, CDR1 is LNHDA and CDR2 SQIVND (reference sequence). The CDR3 has 13 residues. These data originate in a study of blood T cell repertoires in COVID-19. For the study at large: Spain, Italy and the United States supplied samples that represented acute and convalescent COVID-19. PBMCs, B-cell-depleted T cells, or T cells provided the cDNA or gDNA that made up the material.

In the authors' workflow: Amplification of reference gene primers was used by the study to estimate nucleated cell counts. TCRdb keeps only in-frame clones here, not all; method: immunoSEQ multiplex PCR. V and J calls and clone size come straight from that table; D and trimming were deduced from the DNA. This sample has about 200,000 clones; approximately 80% occur once, and the top ten carry around 13%. The chain employs TRBV19 and TRBJ1-6; D is undetermined. The receptor's source is a human donor in a cohort sampled during active COVID-19. The material sequenced was peripheral blood. The CDR3 here is CASSSGYNSPLHF. CDR3 DNA sequence: TGTGCCAGTAGTTCAGGATATAATTCACCCCTCCACTTT.